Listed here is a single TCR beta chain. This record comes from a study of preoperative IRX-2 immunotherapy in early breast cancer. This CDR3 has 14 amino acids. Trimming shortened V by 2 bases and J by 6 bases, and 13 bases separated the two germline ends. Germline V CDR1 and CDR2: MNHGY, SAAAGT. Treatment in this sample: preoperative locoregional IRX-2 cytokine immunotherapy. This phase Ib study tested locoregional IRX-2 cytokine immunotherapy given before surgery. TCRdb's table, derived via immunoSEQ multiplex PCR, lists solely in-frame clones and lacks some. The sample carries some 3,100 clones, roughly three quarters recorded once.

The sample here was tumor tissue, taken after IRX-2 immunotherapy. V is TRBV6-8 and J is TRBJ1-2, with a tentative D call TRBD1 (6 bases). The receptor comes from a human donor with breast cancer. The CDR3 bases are TGTGCCAGCAGTTACGGGGGACATTCTCATGGCTACACCTTC. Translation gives CASSYGGHSHGYTF.